These 21 T cell receptor beta chains came from one sample sequenced in a study of blood T cell repertoires in COVID-19. Only in-frame clones appear in the TCRdb table, and some are missing; sequencing was by immunoSEQ multiplex PCR. The data contain about 210,000 clones, 83% of them singletons. Material: peripheral blood. Source of these receptors: a woman aged 40 to 50 with active or convalescent COVID-19.

The V call is TRBV3-1 (or the pseudogene TRBV3-2), the J call TRBJ2-5; 8 nucleotides align to TRBD2. The CDR3 is made up of 15 amino acids. V shed 3 bases and J 7 bases; nucleotides not matched to a gene: 10. Per the germline V gene, CDR1 is LGHDT and CDR2 is YNNKEL (reference sequence). The chain's CDR3 is CASSHPAGSGVTQYF. Written as DNA, the CDR3 is TGTGCCAGCAGCCATCCCGCGGGTAGCGGGGTGACCCAGTACTTC.

The J gene is TRBJ1-2, the V gene TRBV28, with a tentative D call TRBD1 (5 bases). CDR3 length equals 13 residues. Trimming cost V 3 bases and J 8 bases, with 13 bases left between them. Germline V gene data show CDR1 as MDHEN and CDR2 as SYDVKM. CDR3 amino acids: CASSFGGGGGYTF. The CDR3 DNA sequence: TGTGCCAGCAGTTTTGGGGGAGGCGGCGGCTACACCTTC.

The chain combines TRBV7-2 with TRBJ2-5, with 8 bases that match TRBD2. CDR1 and CDR2 (germline): SGHTA, FQGNSA. After removal of 9 bases from V and 1 base from J, the junction contained 1 base not matched to a gene. CDR3 length: 12 amino acids. The CDR3 DNA reads as TGTGCCAGGCGGGGGGCCCAAGAGACCCAGTACTTC. It translates to CARRGAQETQYF.

V gene TRBV2 combines with J gene TRBJ1-2; a weak D match, TRBD1 (6 bases). Deletions cut 6 bases from V and 4 bases from J, with 15 bases between. The CDR3 length is 14 residues. Germline CDR1 SNHLY, CDR2 FYNNEI. In DNA form, the CDR3 reads TGTGCCAGCAGACCGCTCGGACAGCTCTATGGCTACACCTTC. Translated: CASRPLGQLYGYTF.

V gene TRBV24-1 combines with J gene TRBJ2-2; 13 bases are a match to TRBD2. Germline V gene sequence: CDR1 KGHDR, CDR2 SFDVKD. The CDR3 is 16 amino acids. Trimming at V came to 4 bases and at J to 6 bases, leaving 4 bases not matched to a gene. The CDR3 coding sequence is TGTGCCACCAGTGACCGAACTAGCGGGGGGGCCGGGGAGCTGTTTTTT. Translation gives CATSDRTSGGAGELFF.

The CDR3 loop is CASSGLAGGYNEQFF. The CDR3 DNA reads as TGTGCCAGTAGTGGACTAGCGGGAGGGTACAATGAGCAGTTCTTC. V gene TRBV19 combines with J gene TRBJ2-1, with TRBD2 identical over 15 bases. CDR3 size: 15 residues. In germline, CDR1 is LNHDA, CDR2 SQIVND (reference sequence). The V segment lost 5 bases and the J segment 4 bases; nucleotides outside the gene matches: 0.

V gene TRBV7-2 combines with J gene TRBJ1-1; unclear D gene. CDR1 is SGHTA and CDR2 is FQGNSA in the germline V gene. Trimming shortened V by 2 bases and J by 3 bases, and 7 bases separated the two germline ends. The CDR3 totals 13 residues. CDR3 DNA: TGTGCCAGCAGCTTAATCACGGACACTGAAGCTTTCTTT. Translation: CASSLITDTEAFF.

J is TRBJ2-7 and V is TRBV9, with D possibly TRBD2 on 5 matching bases. V gave up 2 bases and J gave up 7 bases, with 16 bases separating them. CDR3 size: 14 residues. Germline V lookup: CDR1 SGDLS, CDR2 YYNGEE. The CDR3 DNA reads TGTGCCAGCAGCGTCGAGGGCGGGCGAGGAGAGCAGTACTTC. Its protein is CASSVEGGRGEQYF.

CDR3 bases: TGTGCCAGCAGCCCTACAACGGGACTGCAAGAGACCCAGTACTTC. This codes for CASSPTTGLQETQYF. The chain recombines TRBV7-8 with TRBJ2-5, with D perhaps matching TRBD2 (6 bases). V was trimmed by 5 bases and J by 2 bases, leaving 15 bases between them. The CDR3 is 15 amino acids. Germline-derived CDR1 and CDR2 are SGHVS and FQNEAQ.

The chain uses TRBV7-6 and TRBJ1-6; TRBD1 agrees at 7 bases. Germline CDR1 reads SGHVS; CDR2 reads FNYEAQ. This CDR3 contains 15 residues. V lost 5 bases, J lost 7 bases, and 8 bases stayed unmatched. The CDR3 DNA is TGTGCCAGCAGCCAAACCGGGACAGTCAATTCACCCCTCCACTTT. The encoded protein is CASSQTGTVNSPLHF. The whole variable domain, remainder taken from reference TRBV7-6 and TRBJ1-6, is GAGVSQSPRYKVTKRGQDVALRCDPISGHVSLYWYRQALGQGPEFLTYFNYEAQQDKSGLPNDRFSAERPEGSISTLTIQRTEQRDSAMYRCASSQTGTVNSPLHFGNGTRLTVT.

The V gene is TRBV12-3 or TRBV12-4, the J gene TRBJ1-1; D is unresolved. Trimming took 5 bases from V and 3 from J, leaving 10 bases between them. The CDR3 totals 13 residues. The CDR3 sequence is CASSPPLHTEAFF. CDR3 bases: TGTGCCAGCAGTCCTCCCCTCCACACTGAAGCTTTCTTT.

This clone was seen only a few times. The CDR3 spells CAWSVGGSKYEQYF. The CDR3 nucleotides are TGTGCCTGGAGTGTGGGCGGGAGTAAGTACGAGCAGTACTTC. The chain links TRBV30 to TRBJ2-7; 7 positions agree with TRBD2. Per germline, CDR1 GTSNPN and CDR2 SVGIG (reference sequence). The junction had 6 bases not matched to a gene; V was cut back by 0 bases and J by 4 bases. CDR3 length: 14 amino acids.

The chain couples TRBV5-1 to TRBJ2-1; 7 bases fit TRBD2. Germline values: CDR1 SGHRS, CDR2 YFSETQ. V was pared by 3 bases and J by 3 bases, with 6 bases of the junction left unmatched. There are 15 residues in the CDR3. Written as DNA, the CDR3 is TGCGCCAGCAGCTGGGGGGGACGGAGCTACAATGAGCAGTTCTTC. Residues: CASSWGGRSYNEQFF.

The V and J genes are TRBV5-1 and TRBJ1-3; D possibly corresponds to TRBD1 (5 bases). Germline CDR1 and CDR2: SGHRS and YFSETQ. There are 16 residues in the CDR3. V dropped 0 bases and J dropped 0 bases, with 10 bases sitting between them. The CDR3 sequence: CASSLGGADSGNTIYF. The CDR3 nucleotides read TGCGCCAGCAGCTTGGGTGGGGCGGACTCTGGAAACACCATATATTTT.

This chain uses TRBV28 with TRBJ1-3; D perhaps matches TRBD1 (5 bases). Per the germline V gene, CDR1 is MDHEN and CDR2 is SYDVKM. The CDR3 runs 16 residues. Trimming took off 2 bases at V and 0 bases at J, with 11 bases between the two ends. DNA for the CDR3: TGTGCCAGCAGTTTACCGACAGCGAGCTCTGGAAACACCATATATTTT. It codes for CASSLPTASSGNTIYF.

The genes are TRBV28 and TRBJ2-3, with D possibly being TRBD1 (5 bases). In germline, CDR1 is MDHEN, CDR2 SYDVKM. V was pared by 7 bases and J by 0 bases, with 14 bases between. The CDR3 is 15 residues long. The CDR3 is CASKTTRQSTDTQYF. The CDR3 DNA follows: TGTGCCAGCAAAACCACTCGACAGAGCACAGATACGCAGTATTTT.

The CDR3 DNA reads TGTGCCAGCAGCTTGGGAGGGGCAGGGATGAACTATGGCTACACCTTC. Protein sequence: CASSLGGAGMNYGYTF. The chain joins TRBV7-6 to TRBJ1-2, with D maybe TRBD1 (5 bases). CDR3 size: 16 residues. Germline CDR1 and CDR2: SGHVS and FNYEAQ. The V gene lost 3 bases and the J gene lost 2 bases, with 16 bases spanning the gap. The full variable domain, its missing parts supplied by reference TRBV7-6 and TRBJ1-2, is GAGVSQSPRYKVTKRGQDVALRCDPISGHVSLYWYRQALGQGPEFLTYFNYEAQQDKSGLPNDRFSAERPEGSISTLTIQRTEQRDSAMYRCASSLGGAGMNYGYTFGSGTRLTVV.

This clone was seen repeatedly, ten times or more. The chain carries TRBV5-4 and TRBJ2-1; 7 nucleotides agree with TRBD2. Unmatched junction bases numbered 4, after V lost 3 bases and J lost 4 bases. Germline CDR1 and CDR2: SGHNT and YYREEE (reference sequence). This CDR3 region has 14 residues. In DNA, the CDR3 is TGTGCCAGCAGCTCTGAGCGGGGTTACAATGAGCAGTTCTTC. Translation gives CASSSERGYNEQFF.

This chain uses TRBV5-8 with TRBJ2-3, with 7 bases identical to TRBD1. The V gene's germline CDR1 is SGHTS and CDR2 YDEGEE. CDR3 size: 15 residues. The V and J ends lost 0 bases and 4 bases, in that order; junction bases with no gene match: 5. CDR3 nucleotides: TGTGCCAGCAGCTTGGGAGGGGGCCTCGCAGATACGCAGTATTTT. Translating it yields CASSLGGGLADTQYF. Full variable domain (missing parts from reference TRBV5-8 and TRBJ2-3): EAGVTQSPTHLIKTRGQQATLRCSPISGHTSVYWYQQALGLGLQFLLWYDEGEERNRGNFPPRFSGRQFPNYSSELNVNALELEDSALYLCASSLGGGLADTQYFGPGTRLTVL.

The chain couples TRBV7-3 to TRBJ2-3, with 8 bases lining up with TRBD2. This CDR3 region has 15 residues. The germline V gene encodes CDR1 SGHTA and CDR2 FQGTGA. The V segment lost 5 bases and the J segment 4 bases; nucleotides outside the gene matches: 8. This CDR3 reads CASSPTAGAADTQYF. DNA for the CDR3: TGTGCCAGCAGCCCCACAGCGGGAGCGGCAGATACGCAGTATTTT.

This clone has at least ten counts. This chain connects TRBV7-3 to TRBJ2-7; D might be TRBD2 (6 bases). Trimming shortened V by 5 bases and J by 3 bases, and 23 bases separated the two germline ends. CDR3 size: 17 residues. CDR1 and CDR2 from the germline V gene are SGHTA and FQGTGA. The CDR3: CASSHPFRPGRSYEQYF. The CDR3 region has the DNA TGTGCCAGCAGCCACCCTTTTAGACCCGGGAGAAGCTACGAGCAGTACTTC.